A single sample gave rise to the 7 T cell receptor beta chains below, sequenced in a study of blood T cell repertoires in COVID-19. Assay used: immunoSEQ multiplex PCR; TCRdb lists only in-frame clones, some missing. The sample shows fewer than 300,000 clones, about nine tenths of them seen only once. The sample consisted of PBMCs or T cells enriched from blood (not recorded which). Receptors were obtained from a woman aged 30 to 39 who had recovered from COVID-19.

This chain links TRBV9 with TRBJ2-3; D might be TRBD2 (5 bases). Trimming left V 4 bases short and J 5 bases short, with 11 bases between. The V gene's germline CDR1 is SGDLS and CDR2 YYNGEE. The CDR3 sequence is 13 residues long. CDR3 protein: CASSPRGIDTQYF. The CDR3 DNA follows: TGTGCCAGCAGCCCCCGGGGTATAGATACGCAGTATTTT.

The chain carries TRBV19 and TRBJ1-2; D is unresolved. The CDR3 runs to 14 residues. V dropped 3 bases and J dropped 2 bases, with 10 bases sitting between them. CDR1 is LNHDA, CDR2 SQIVND, per germline (reference sequence). The CDR3 sequence: CASSIPPENYGYTF. CDR3 bases: TGTGCCAGTAGTATTCCCCCGGAGAACTATGGCTACACCTTC.

This chain uses TRBV5-4 with TRBJ2-1; 14 bases agree with TRBD2. This CDR3 spans 16 amino acids. V shed 4 bases and J 7 bases; nucleotides not matched to a gene: 7. Germline V CDR1 and CDR2: SGHNT, YYREEE (reference sequence). The CDR3 nucleotides are TGTGCCAGCAGCCCCACCAGGACTAGCGGGGGGAATGAGCAGTTCTTC. It encodes CASSPTRTSGGNEQFF.

The DNA of the CDR3 is TGTGCCAGCAGCCCCGGGGGACTAGCTCCCTCTGGGGCCAACGTCCTGACTTTC. Translating it yields CASSPGGLAPSGANVLTF. This rearrangement joins TRBV11-2 to TRBJ2-6; 9 bases agree with TRBD2. V lost 5 bases, J lost 0 bases, and 8 bases stayed unmatched. Germline CDR1 and CDR2: SGHAT and FQNNGV. The length of the CDR3 is 18 residues.

The chain couples TRBV5-1 to TRBJ2-1; TRBD2 aligns across 11 bases. J lost 2 bases, V lost 0 bases, and 4 bases had no gene match. Germline CDR1 SGHRS, CDR2 YFSETQ. The CDR3 totals 17 residues. The CDR3 nucleotides are TGCGCCAGCAGCTTGGAGGGACTAGCGGATACCTACAATGAGCAGTTCTTC. Encoded protein: CASSLEGLADTYNEQFF.

With regard to this clone: Germline is not matched at one junction end, which may reflect a read error. CDR3 bases: TGCGCCAGCAGCGTATTTGAGGGAGTAGGTGAGCAGTTCTTC. This translates into CASSVFEGVGEQFF. The V call is TRBV9, the J call TRBJ2-1; possible D gene TRBD2, 5 bases. Germline V gives CDR1 SGDLS, CDR2 YYNGEE. The CDR3 has 14 residues.

The chain uses TRBV19 and TRBJ2-1, with 7 bases matching TRBD1. Trimming removed 4 bases from V and 2 bases from J; junction bases left unmatched: 2. CDR1 and CDR2 from the germline V gene are LNHDA and SQIVND (reference sequence). The length of the CDR3 is 14 residues. CDR3 sequence reads: CASSRGQTYNEQFF. The CDR3, as DNA: TGTGCCAGTAGTAGGGGACAGACCTACAATGAGCAGTTCTTC.